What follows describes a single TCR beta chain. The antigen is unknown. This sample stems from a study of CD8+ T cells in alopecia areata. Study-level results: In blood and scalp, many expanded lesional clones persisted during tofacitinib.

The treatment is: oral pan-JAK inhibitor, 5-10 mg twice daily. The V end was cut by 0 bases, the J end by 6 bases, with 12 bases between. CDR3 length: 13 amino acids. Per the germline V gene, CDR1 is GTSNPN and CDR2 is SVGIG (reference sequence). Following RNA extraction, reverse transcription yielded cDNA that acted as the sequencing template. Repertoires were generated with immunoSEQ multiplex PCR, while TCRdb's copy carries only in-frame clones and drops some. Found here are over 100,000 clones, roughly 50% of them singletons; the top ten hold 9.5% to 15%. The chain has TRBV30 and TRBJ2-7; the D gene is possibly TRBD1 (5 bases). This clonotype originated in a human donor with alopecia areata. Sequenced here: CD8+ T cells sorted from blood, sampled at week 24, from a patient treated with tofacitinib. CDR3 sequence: CAWSVLREGEQYF. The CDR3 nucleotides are TGTGCCTGGAGTGTACTCAGGGAAGGCGAGCAGTACTTC.